Detailed here is one T cell receptor (beta chain). This sample is drawn from a study of cytomegalovirus exposure and HLA in healthy donors. This PCR relied on a set of 60 Vbeta primers and 13 Jbeta primers. TCRdb's table, derived via immunoSEQ multiplex PCR, lists solely in-frame clones and lacks some. The sample includes under 90,000 clones, over 80% of them seen just once. The CDR3 is 16 amino acids. The chain couples TRBV21-1 to TRBJ2-1; TRBD2 was called by the table and not checked on the DNA. TRBV21-1 is marked as a pseudogene. Sequences were obtained from PBMCs. The receptor was isolated from a man between 18 and 35 years old in good health and CMV-seronegative. CDR3 protein: CASSKLQAVSYNEQFF. CDR3 in DNA: TGTGCCAGCAGCAAACTCCAAGCGGTCTCCTACAATGAGCAGTTCTTC.